The 26 T cell receptor beta chains below were found in one sample sequenced in a study of cytomegalovirus exposure and HLA in healthy donors. Use of 60 Vbeta and 13 Jbeta primers characterized the PCR. Some clones are missing from TCRdb's copy, which holds only in-frame ones; the method was immunoSEQ multiplex PCR. The sample includes roughly 110,000 clones, less than 70% of them seen just once. Sample: PBMCs. The receptors were gathered from a woman in her twenties or thirties in good health and CMV-seronegative.

The chain uses TRBV19 and TRBJ1-1, with 7 nucleotides matching TRBD1. CDR1 and CDR2 from the germline V gene are LNHDA and SQIVND (reference sequence). With V trimmed by 6 bases and J by 0 bases, 7 bases remained unmatched. The CDR3 contains 15 residues. CDR3 sequence (DNA): TGTGCCAGTAGACCTCTGGGACAGCTGAACACTGAAGCTTTCTTT. Encoded protein: CASRPLGQLNTEAFF.

CDR3 region: CATKITTAIYGYTF. CDR3 DNA sequence: TGTGCCACCAAGATAACTACTGCTATCTATGGCTACACCTTC. This chain uses TRBV6-1 with TRBJ1-2; unclear D gene. CDR1 is MNHNS, CDR2 SASEGT, per germline. The CDR3 is 14 residues long. V gave up 10 bases and J gave up 4 bases, with 19 bases separating them.

This sequence joins TRBV7-8 and TRBJ2-1; TRBD2 agrees at 8 bases. In germline, CDR1 is SGHVS, CDR2 FQNEAQ. CDR3 length: 15 residues. Unmatched junction bases numbered 15, after V lost 4 bases and J lost 13 bases. DNA of the CDR3: TGTGCCAGCAGCTACCCGAGCGGGAGAGACAGGTATCAGTTCTTC. Amino acids: CASSYPSGRDRYQFF.

In the case of this clone: In the same sample, other DNA sequences code for this CDR3. The chain employs TRBV5-1 and TRBJ1-2; 7 bases align to TRBD1. The germline V gene encodes CDR1 SGHRS and CDR2 YFSETQ. The junction had 13 bases not matched to a gene; V was cut back by 0 bases and J by 5 bases. The CDR3 covers 17 residues. CDR3: CASSLVAGDRELYGYTF. DNA for the CDR3: TGCGCCAGCAGCTTGGTTGCCGGAGACAGGGAGCTATATGGCTACACCTTC. Full variable domain (rest looked up from reference TRBV5-1 and TRBJ1-2): KAGVTQTPRYLIKTRGQQVTLSCSPISGHRSVSWYQQTPGQGLQFLFEYFSETQRNKGNFPGRFSGRQFSNSRSEMNVSTLELGDSALYLCASSLVAGDRELYGYTFGSGTRLTVV.

In this sample, this clone turned up a few times. The chain is built from TRBV28 and TRBJ2-1; the D gene is possibly TRBD2 (6 bases). The germline V gene encodes CDR1 MDHEN and CDR2 SYDVKM. The CDR3 has 18 amino acids. With 5 bases removed from V and 3 bases from J, the gap between germline ends came to 23 bases. The CDR3 here is CASSPRDGTLNFYNEQFF. The CDR3 nucleotides are TGTGCCAGCAGTCCACGAGACGGGACTCTAAACTTCTACAATGAGCAGTTCTTC.

The chain uses TRBV28 and TRBJ1-4; weak D call: TRBD1 (5 bases). Trimming shortened V by 6 bases and J by 3 bases, and 8 bases separated the two germline ends. The CDR3 length is 13 residues. Germline CDR1 is MDHEN and CDR2 is SYDVKM. For the CDR3, the DNA is TGTGCCAGCAGGCGGGGGGCTAATGAAAAACTGTTTTTT. This encodes CASRRGANEKLFF.

This clone was found once. The chain combines TRBV4-3 with TRBJ1-5; D remains unclear. Germline V lookup: CDR1 LGHNA, CDR2 YSLEER. Trimming stripped 0 bases from V and 3 bases from J, with 9 bases between. This CDR3 is 15 amino acids long. The CDR3 bases are TGCGCCAGCAGCCAAGACCGGGGTTACAATCAGCCCCAGCATTTT. Translated: CASSQDRGYNQPQHF.

The chain combines TRBV5-4 with TRBJ2-7, with TRBD2 identical over 13 bases. Losses at the gene ends were 4 bases for V and 3 bases for J; bases not matched to a gene: 7. CDR3 length equals 16 residues. The germline CDR1 and CDR2 sequences are SGHNT and YYREEE (reference sequence). CDR3 DNA sequence: TGTGCCAGCAGCCCGAGGACTAGCGGGAGAATCTACGAGCAGTACTTC. It yields the protein CASSPRTSGRIYEQYF.

The chain joins TRBV28 to TRBJ1-1; weak D call: TRBD1 (5 bases). Germline assignment: CDR1 MDHEN and CDR2 SYDVKM. Trimming pared 4 bases from V and 5 bases from J, leaving 14 bases between. The CDR3 spans 14 residues. The CDR3 DNA follows: TGTGCCAGCAGTTCGTCAGGGTTTCGGACTGAAGCTTTCTTT. Amino acid sequence: CASSSSGFRTEAFF.

CDR3 DNA: TGTGCCAGCAGCTTGGTGTACTTGGACACTGAAGCTTTCTTT. As protein: CASSLVYLDTEAFF. The rearrangement joins TRBV5-6 to TRBJ1-1; no clear D. Trimming removed 0 bases at V and 3 bases at J, with 9 bases between. CDR1 and CDR2 from the germline V gene are SGHDT and YYEEEE. The CDR3 length is 14 residues.

Only one count was recorded for this clone. The genes are TRBV27 and TRBJ2-5, with 7 bases aligning to TRBD2. With the DNA end fitting TRBJ2-7 better, the J assignment may be wrong. CDR1 MNHEY and CDR2 SMNVEV come from the germline V gene (reference sequence). CDR3 length: 16 residues. CDR3 region: CASSLLSGTRSYEQYF. CDR3 nucleotides: TGTGCCAGCAGTTTACTCAGCGGGACGAGGTCCTACGAGCAGTACTTC.

The rearrangement uses TRBV6-5 and TRBJ1-1; D perhaps matches TRBD1 (5 bases). Trimming shortened V by 6 bases and J by 1 base, and 9 bases separated the two germline ends. Germline loops: CDR1 MNHEY, CDR2 SVGAGI. The CDR3 has 13 amino acids. In DNA form, the CDR3 reads TGTGCCAGCAGAGCAACAGGGAACACTGAAGCTTTCTTT. Its protein is CASRATGNTEAFF.

The genes are TRBV6-5 and TRBJ2-1; possibly TRBD2 for D (6 bases). This CDR3 spans 15 amino acids. Between the trimmed V and J ends, which lost 3 bases and 0 bases, there was a span of 9 bases. The germline CDR1 and CDR2 sequences are MNHEY and SVGAGI. The CDR3 region has the DNA TGTGCCAGCAGTTATAGCGGAAGCTCCTACAATGAGCAGTTCTTC. Encoded protein: CASSYSGSSYNEQFF.

V usage is TRBV27 and J usage is TRBJ1-1; 8 nucleotides match TRBD1. J gave up 5 bases and V 2 bases, and 7 bases lay outside the gene matches. The germline V gene encodes CDR1 MNHEY and CDR2 SMNVEV (reference sequence). There are 15 residues in the CDR3. This chain's CDR3 is CASSLTGGMRTEAFF. In DNA, the CDR3 is TGTGCCAGCAGTTTAACAGGGGGAATGCGGACTGAAGCTTTCTTT.

The J gene is TRBJ1-2, the V gene TRBV9; TRBD1 aligns across 9 bases. The CDR3 runs 15 residues. J was trimmed by 4 bases and V by 4 bases; bases with no gene match: 8. Germline values: CDR1 SGDLS, CDR2 YYNGEE. The CDR3 region has the DNA TGTGCCAGCAGCACCCCGGACAGGGGATTCTATGGCTACACCTTC. This translates into CASSTPDRGFYGYTF. Combining the CDR3 with reference TRBV9 and TRBJ1-2 gives the whole variable domain DSGVTQTPKHLITATGQRVTLRCSPRSGDLSVYWYQQSLDQGLQFLIQYYNGEERAKGNILERFSAQQFPDLHSELNLSSLELGDSALYFCASSTPDRGFYGYTFGSGTRLTVV.

The chain recombines TRBV28 with TRBJ2-7; a possible D gene is TRBD2 (6 bases). Trimming took 3 bases from V and 7 from J, leaving 13 bases between them. Germline CDR1 MDHEN, CDR2 SYDVKM. The CDR3 sequence is 13 residues long. The CDR3 loop is CASSFTGREEQYF. In DNA, the CDR3 is TGTGCCAGCAGTTTTACGGGTCGGGAGGAGCAGTACTTC.

The chain carries TRBV30 and TRBJ1-1; the match to TRBD1 covers 8 bases. The CDR3 runs to 13 residues. Trimming cost V 4 bases and J 0 bases; bases outside gene matches: 1. CDR1 and CDR2 from the germline V gene are GTSNPN and SVGIG (reference sequence). DNA of the CDR3: TGTGCCTGGACCAGGGGGCTGAACACTGAAGCTTTCTTT. The encoded protein is CAWTRGLNTEAFF.

The chain joins TRBV30 to TRBJ2-2; no firm D call. CDR3 length equals 13 residues. Trimming shortened V by 1 base and J by 6 bases, and 9 bases separated the two germline ends. Germline loops: CDR1 GTSNPN, CDR2 SVGIG (reference sequence). Written as DNA, the CDR3 is TGTGCCTGGAGTGGACATTGGGCCGGGGAGCTGTTTTTT. Encoded protein: CAWSGHWAGELFF.

The chain joins TRBV5-1 to TRBJ1-1; no definite D call. Germline CDR1 is SGHRS and CDR2 is YFSETQ. The CDR3 totals 15 residues. V was pared by 4 bases and J by 2 bases, with 15 bases between. The CDR3 bases are TGCGCCAGCAGCCCGCGAGGCAGTCCAAACACTGAAGCTTTCTTT. Translating it yields CASSPRGSPNTEAFF. Together with reference TRBV5-1 and TRBJ1-1, the CDR3 gives the full variable domain: KAGVTQTPRYLIKTRGQQVTLSCSPISGHRSVSWYQQTPGQGLQFLFEYFSETQRNKGNFPGRFSGRQFSNSRSEMNVSTLELGDSALYLCASSPRGSPNTEAFFGQGTRLTVV.

The rearrangement links TRBV5-1 to TRBJ2-5; TRBD1 might be the D (6 bases). The CDR3 is made up of 15 amino acids. Per the germline V gene, CDR1 is SGHRS and CDR2 is YFSETQ. V lost 0 bases and J lost 4, with 13 bases in between. CDR3 nucleotides: TGCGCCAGCAGCTTGGCCGCAGGGGCCGGAGAGACCCAGTACTTC. It translates to CASSLAAGAGETQYF. The full variable domain, its missing parts supplied by reference TRBV5-1 and TRBJ2-5, is KAGVTQTPRYLIKTRGQQVTLSCSPISGHRSVSWYQQTPGQGLQFLFEYFSETQRNKGNFPGRFSGRQFSNSRSEMNVSTLELGDSALYLCASSLAAGAGETQYFGPGTRLLVL.

The chain links TRBV11-2 to TRBJ2-5; D perhaps matches TRBD1 (6 bases). The J call may not be correct, given that the DNA end is closer to TRBJ2-7. Germline lookup yields CDR1 SGHAT and CDR2 FQNNGV. The CDR3 runs to 14 residues. CDR3: CASSLLGRGYEQYF. CDR3 sequence (DNA): TGTGCCAGCAGCTTACTCGGCAGGGGCTACGAGCAGTACTTC.

This sequence joins TRBV15 and TRBJ2-7; TRBD2 matches at 9 bases. This CDR3 contains 16 residues. Trimming cost V 0 bases and J 2 bases; bases outside gene matches: 5. Germline CDR1 LNHNV, CDR2 YYDKDF (reference sequence). In DNA, the CDR3 is TGTGCCACCAGCAGAGATCAGCGGGAGGTCACCTACGAGCAGTACTTC. Its translation is CATSRDQREVTYEQYF. Looking up the rest from reference TRBV15 and TRBJ2-7 gives the full variable domain: DAMVIQNPRYQVTQFGKPVTLSCSQTLNHNVMYWYQQKSSQAPKLLFHYYDKDFNNEADTPDNFQSRRPNTSFCFLDIRSPGLGDTAMYLCATSRDQREVTYEQYFGPGTRLTVT.

The chain recombines TRBV27 with TRBJ1-1; D is perhaps TRBD1 (5 bases). Germline V gives CDR1 MNHEY, CDR2 SMNVEV (reference sequence). This CDR3 region has 14 residues. V was cut by 0 bases and J by 8 bases, with 13 bases left in between. The CDR3 DNA follows: TGTGCCAGCAGTTTATCGCCGAGTTGGGGCGAAGCTTTCTTT. Its translation is CASSLSPSWGEAFF.

Comment on this clone: Other DNA sequences in this specimen translate into the identical CDR3. The chain uses TRBV2 and TRBJ1-5; tentative D call: TRBD1 (6 bases). Germline V gene sequence: CDR1 SNHLY, CDR2 FYNNEI. Trimming removed 6 bases from V and 16 bases from J, with 16 bases in between. This CDR3 region has 11 residues. CDR3 protein: CASRGGVAQHF. CDR3 nucleotides: TGTGCCAGCAGAGGGGGGGTGGCTCAACATTTT.

Only a few counts were recorded for this clone. The rearrangement links TRBV6-5 to TRBJ2-5, with 12 nucleotides matching TRBD2. The J call is doubtful: the DNA matches TRBJ2-7 better. CDR1 is MNHEY and CDR2 is SVGAGI in the germline V gene. CDR3 length: 15 amino acids. CDR3 DNA sequence: TGTGCCAGCAGCCTAGCGGGAGGGATGCCCTACGAGCAGTACTTC. The encoded protein is CASSLAGGMPYEQYF.

This chain uses TRBV7-2 with TRBJ1-2; maybe TRBD1 (6 bases). The CDR3 spans 13 residues. V was trimmed by 5 bases and J by 7 bases, leaving 14 bases between them. Germline V gene lookup returns CDR1 SGHTA and CDR2 FQGNSA. CDR3 in DNA: TGTGCCAGCAGCCCGGAGGGGGGGTTTGGCTACACCTTC. It specifies CASSPEGGFGYTF.